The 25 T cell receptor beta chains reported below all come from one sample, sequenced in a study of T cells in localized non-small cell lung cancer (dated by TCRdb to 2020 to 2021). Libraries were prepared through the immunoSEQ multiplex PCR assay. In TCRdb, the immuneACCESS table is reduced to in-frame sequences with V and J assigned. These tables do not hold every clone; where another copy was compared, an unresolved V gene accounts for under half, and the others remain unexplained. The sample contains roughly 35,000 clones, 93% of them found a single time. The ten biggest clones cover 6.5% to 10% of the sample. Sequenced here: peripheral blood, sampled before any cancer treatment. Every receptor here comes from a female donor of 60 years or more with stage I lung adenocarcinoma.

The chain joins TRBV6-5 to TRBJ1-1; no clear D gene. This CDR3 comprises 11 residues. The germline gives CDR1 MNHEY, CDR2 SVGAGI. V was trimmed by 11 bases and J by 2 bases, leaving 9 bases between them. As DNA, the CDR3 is TGTGCCTCCAAGACAAACACTGAAGCTTTCTTT. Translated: CASKTNTEAFF.

CDR3 bases: TGTGCCAGCTCACCAGATTACAACTATGGCTACACCTTC. Translating it yields CASSPDYNYGYTF. The rearrangement uses TRBV18 and TRBJ1-2; D gene uncertain. V lost 2 bases to trimming and J lost 2 bases, with 6 bases between them. CDR1 KGHSH and CDR2 LQKENI come from the germline V gene. The CDR3 totals 13 residues.

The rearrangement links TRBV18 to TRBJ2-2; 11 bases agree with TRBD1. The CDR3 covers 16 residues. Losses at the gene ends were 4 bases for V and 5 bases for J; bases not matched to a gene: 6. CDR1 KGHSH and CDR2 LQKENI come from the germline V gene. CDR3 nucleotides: TGTGCCAGCTCACGAGGACAGGGGGCCAAAACCGGGGAGCTGTTTTTT. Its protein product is CASSRGQGAKTGELFF.

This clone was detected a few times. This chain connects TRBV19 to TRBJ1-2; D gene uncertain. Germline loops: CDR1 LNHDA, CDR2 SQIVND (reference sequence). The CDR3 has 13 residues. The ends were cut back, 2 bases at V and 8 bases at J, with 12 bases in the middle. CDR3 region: CASSIQRQQGYTF. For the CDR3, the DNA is TGTGCCAGTAGTATACAAAGGCAACAAGGCTACACCTTC.

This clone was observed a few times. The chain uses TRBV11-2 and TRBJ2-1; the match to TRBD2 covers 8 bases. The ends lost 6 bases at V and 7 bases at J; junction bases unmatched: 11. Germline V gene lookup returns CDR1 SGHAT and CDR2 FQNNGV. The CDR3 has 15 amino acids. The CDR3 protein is CASSLREGGRNEQFF. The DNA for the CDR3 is TGTGCCAGCAGTCTAAGGGAGGGCGGGAGGAATGAGCAGTTCTTC.

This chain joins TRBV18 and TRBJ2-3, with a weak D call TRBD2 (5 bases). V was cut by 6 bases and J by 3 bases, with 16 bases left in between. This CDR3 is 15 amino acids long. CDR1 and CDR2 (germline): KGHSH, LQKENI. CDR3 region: CASSSTQRPTDTQYF. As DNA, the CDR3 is TGTGCCAGCTCCAGTACCCAGCGGCCGACAGATACGCAGTATTTT.

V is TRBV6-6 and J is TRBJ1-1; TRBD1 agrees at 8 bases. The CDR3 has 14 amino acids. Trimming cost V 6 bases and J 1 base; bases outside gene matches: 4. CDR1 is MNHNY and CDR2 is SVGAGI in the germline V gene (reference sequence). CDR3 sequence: CASRHDRGNTEAFF. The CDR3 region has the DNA TGTGCCAGCAGACACGACAGGGGGAACACTGAAGCTTTCTTT.

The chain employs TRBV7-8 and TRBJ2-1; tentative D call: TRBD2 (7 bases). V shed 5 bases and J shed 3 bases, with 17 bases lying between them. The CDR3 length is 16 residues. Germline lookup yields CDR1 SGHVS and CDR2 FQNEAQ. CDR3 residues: CASSLLLGGGYNEQFF. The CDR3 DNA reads TGTGCCAGCAGCCTGTTACTAGGGGGGGGCTACAATGAGCAGTTCTTC.

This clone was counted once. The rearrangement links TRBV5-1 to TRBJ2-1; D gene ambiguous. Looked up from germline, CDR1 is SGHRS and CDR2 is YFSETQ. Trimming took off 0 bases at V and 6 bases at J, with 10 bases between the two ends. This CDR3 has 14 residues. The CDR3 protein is CASSLGVAGNEQFF. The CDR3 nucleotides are TGCGCCAGCAGCTTGGGAGTAGCAGGCAATGAGCAGTTCTTC.

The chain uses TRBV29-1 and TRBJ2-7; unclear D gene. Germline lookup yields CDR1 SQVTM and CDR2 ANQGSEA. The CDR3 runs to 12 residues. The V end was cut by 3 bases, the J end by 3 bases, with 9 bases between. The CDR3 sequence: CSVDYPNYEQYV. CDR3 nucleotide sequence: TGCAGCGTTGACTATCCTAACTACGAGCAGTACGTC.

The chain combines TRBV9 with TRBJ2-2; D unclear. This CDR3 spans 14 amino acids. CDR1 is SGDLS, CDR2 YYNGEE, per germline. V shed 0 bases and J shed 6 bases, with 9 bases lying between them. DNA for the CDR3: TGTGCCAGCAGCGTAGAGTGGGTCCCCGGGGAGCTGTTTTTT. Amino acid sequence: CASSVEWVPGELFF.

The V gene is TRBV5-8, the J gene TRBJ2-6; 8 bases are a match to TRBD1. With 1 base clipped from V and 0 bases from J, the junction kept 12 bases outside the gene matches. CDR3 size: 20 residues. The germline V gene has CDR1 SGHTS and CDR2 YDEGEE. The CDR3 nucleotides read TGTGCCAGCAGCTTGCAGGGGGCCTCCTCTATCGACTCTGGGGCCAACGTCCTGACTTTC. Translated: CASSLQGASSIDSGANVLTF.

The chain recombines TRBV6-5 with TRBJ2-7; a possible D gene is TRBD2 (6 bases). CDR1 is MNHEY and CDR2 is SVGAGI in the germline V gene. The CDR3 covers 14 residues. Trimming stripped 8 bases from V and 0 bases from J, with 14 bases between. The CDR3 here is CASGRDSGSYEQYF. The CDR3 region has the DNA TGTGCCAGCGGAAGGGACTCGGGCTCCTACGAGCAGTACTTC.

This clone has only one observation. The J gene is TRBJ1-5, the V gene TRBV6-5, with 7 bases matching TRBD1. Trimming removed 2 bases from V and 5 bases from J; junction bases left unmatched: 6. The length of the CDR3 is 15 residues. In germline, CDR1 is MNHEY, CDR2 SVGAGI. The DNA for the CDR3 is TGTGCCAGCAGTTACACCACAGGGGCGGATCAGCCCCAGCATTTT. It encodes CASSYTTGADQPQHF.

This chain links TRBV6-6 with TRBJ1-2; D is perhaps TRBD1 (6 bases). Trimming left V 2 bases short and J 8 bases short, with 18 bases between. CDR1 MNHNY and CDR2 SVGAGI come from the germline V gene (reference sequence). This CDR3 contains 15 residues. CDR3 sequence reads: CASSYTHQGLEGYTF. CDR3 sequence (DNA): TGTGCCAGCAGTTACACCCATCAGGGGTTGGAAGGCTACACCTTC.

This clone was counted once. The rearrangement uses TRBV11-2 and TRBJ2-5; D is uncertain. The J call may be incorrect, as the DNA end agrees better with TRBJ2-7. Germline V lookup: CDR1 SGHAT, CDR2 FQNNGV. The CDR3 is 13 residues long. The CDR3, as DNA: TGTGCCAGCAGCCACCCCACTACCTACGAGCAGTACTTC. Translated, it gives CASSHPTTYEQYF.

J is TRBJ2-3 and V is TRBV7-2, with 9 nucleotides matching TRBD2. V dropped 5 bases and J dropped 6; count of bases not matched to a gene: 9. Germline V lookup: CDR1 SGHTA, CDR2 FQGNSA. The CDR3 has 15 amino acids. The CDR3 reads CASSQTSGGTDTQYF. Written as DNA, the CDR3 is TGTGCCAGCAGCCAGACTAGCGGAGGAACGGATACGCAGTATTTT.

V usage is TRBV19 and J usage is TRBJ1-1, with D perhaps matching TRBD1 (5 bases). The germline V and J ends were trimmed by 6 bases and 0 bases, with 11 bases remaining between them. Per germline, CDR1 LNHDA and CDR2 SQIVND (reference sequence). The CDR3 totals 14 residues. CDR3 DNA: TGTGCCAGTAGACAGGTGGGGATGAACACTGAAGCTTTCTTT. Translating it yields CASRQVGMNTEAFF. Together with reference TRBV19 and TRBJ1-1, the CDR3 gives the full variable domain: DGGITQSPKYLFRKEGQNVTLSCEQNLNHDAMYWYRQDPGQGLRLIYYSQIVNDFQKGDIAEGYSVSREKKESFPLTVTSAQKNPTAFYLCASRQVGMNTEAFFGQGTRLTVV.

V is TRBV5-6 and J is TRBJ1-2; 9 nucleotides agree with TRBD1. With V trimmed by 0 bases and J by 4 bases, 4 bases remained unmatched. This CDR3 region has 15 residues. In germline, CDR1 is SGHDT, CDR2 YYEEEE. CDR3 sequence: CASSLGDRVGYGYTF. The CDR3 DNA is TGTGCCAGCAGCTTGGGGGACAGGGTCGGCTATGGCTACACCTTC.

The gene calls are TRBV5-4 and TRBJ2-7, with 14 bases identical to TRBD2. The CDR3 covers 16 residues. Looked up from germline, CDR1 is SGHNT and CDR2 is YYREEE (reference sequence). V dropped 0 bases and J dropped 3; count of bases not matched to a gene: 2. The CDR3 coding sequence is TGTGCCAGCAGCTTGGAGGGACTAGCGGGAGTCTACGAGCAGTACGTC. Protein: CASSLEGLAGVYEQYV.

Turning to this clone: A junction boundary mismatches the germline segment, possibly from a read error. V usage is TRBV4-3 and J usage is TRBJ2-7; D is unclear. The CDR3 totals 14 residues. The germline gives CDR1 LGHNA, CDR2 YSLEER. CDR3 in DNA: TGCGCCAGCAGCCAAGATCTAGTCCGGGCAGTACCTAACTTC. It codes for CASSQDLVRAVPNF.

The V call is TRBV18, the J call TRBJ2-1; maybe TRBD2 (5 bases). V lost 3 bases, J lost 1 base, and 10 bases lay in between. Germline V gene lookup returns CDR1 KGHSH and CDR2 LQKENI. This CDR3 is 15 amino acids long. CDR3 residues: CASSPQRESYNEQFF. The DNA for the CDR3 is TGTGCCAGCTCACCTCAACGGGAATCCTACAATGAGCAGTTCTTC. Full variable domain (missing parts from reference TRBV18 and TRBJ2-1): NAGVMQNPRHLVRRRGQEARLRCSPMKGHSHVYWYRQLPEEGLKFMVYLQKENIIDESGMPKERFSAEFPKEGPSILRIQQVVRGDSAAYFCASSPQRESYNEQFFGPGTRLTVL.

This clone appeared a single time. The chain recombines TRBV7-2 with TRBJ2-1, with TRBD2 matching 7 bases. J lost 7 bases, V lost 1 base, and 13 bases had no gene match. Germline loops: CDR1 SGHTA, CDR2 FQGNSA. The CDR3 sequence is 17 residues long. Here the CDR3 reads CASSLVGGRASGNEQFF. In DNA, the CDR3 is TGTGCCAGCAGCTTAGTGGGTGGGAGGGCCTCGGGGAATGAGCAGTTCTTC. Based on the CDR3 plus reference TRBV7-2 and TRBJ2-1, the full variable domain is GAGVSQSPSNKVTEKGKDVELRCDPISGHTALYWYRQSLGQGLEFLIYFQGNSAPDKSGLPSDRFSAERTGGSVSTLTIQRTQQEDSAVYLCASSLVGGRASGNEQFFGPGTRLTVL.

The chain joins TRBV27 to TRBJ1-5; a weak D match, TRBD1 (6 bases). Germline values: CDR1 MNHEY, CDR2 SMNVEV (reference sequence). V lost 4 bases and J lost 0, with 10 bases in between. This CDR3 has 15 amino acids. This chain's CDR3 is CASSSRGYSNQPQHF. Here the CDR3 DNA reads TGTGCCAGCAGTTCCAGGGGATATAGCAATCAGCCCCAGCATTTT.

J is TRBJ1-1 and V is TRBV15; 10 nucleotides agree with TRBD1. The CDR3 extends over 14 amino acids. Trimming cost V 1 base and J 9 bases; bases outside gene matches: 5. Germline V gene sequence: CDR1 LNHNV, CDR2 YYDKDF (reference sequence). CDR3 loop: CATSRGDRGIKAFF. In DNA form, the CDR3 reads TGTGCCACCAGCAGAGGGGACAGGGGAATAAAAGCTTTCTTT.